Each of the 16 T cell receptor beta chains below was sequenced from the same sample in a study of cytomegalovirus exposure and HLA in healthy donors (TCRdb year 2017). Libraries were built with the immunoSEQ multiplex PCR assay. For the multiplex PCR, a mixture combining 60 forward primers for TCR Vbeta segments and 13 reverse primers for TCR Jbeta segments was used. TCRdb re-hosts the immuneACCESS table, in-frame sequences only. Its copies lack some clones; in the studies checked, an unresolved V gene accounts for under half of them, and the cause for the rest is not known. The sample contains 110,000 to 150,000 clones, more than 70% of them found a single time. The ten largest clones capture 4.9% of the sample. Sequenced material: PBMCs. The origin of the receptors is a woman aged 50 to 65 in good health and CMV-seronegative.

This clone showed up just once. Written as DNA, the CDR3 is TGTGCCAGCAGCTTGGCCGGACTAGCCCCCCCTGAGCAGTTCTTC. Amino acid sequence: CASSLAGLAPPEQFF. This chain joins TRBV5-6 and TRBJ2-1, with 8 bases lining up with TRBD2. The CDR3 loop spans 15 amino acids. J gave up 9 bases and V 0 bases, and 8 bases lay outside the gene matches. Germline V CDR1 and CDR2: SGHDT, YYEEEE.

This chain joins TRBV7-9 and TRBJ2-5; possible D gene TRBD1, 5 bases. V lost 5 bases and J lost 4, with 11 bases in between. Germline CDR1 and CDR2: SEHNR and FQNEAQ (reference sequence). The CDR3 loop spans 13 amino acids. The chain's CDR3 is CASSPGSAETQYF. The CDR3, as DNA: TGTGCCAGCAGCCCAGGGTCTGCAGAGACCCAGTACTTC.

This clone has just one count. The chain is built from TRBV5-1 and TRBJ1-2, with 9 nucleotides matching TRBD1. The CDR3 is 12 amino acids. Germline CDR1 SGHRS, CDR2 YFSETQ. The trim removed 4 bases at V and 7 bases at J, leaving 2 bases unmatched. The CDR3: CASSDRGFGYTF. In DNA, the CDR3 is TGCGCCAGCAGCGACAGGGGGTTTGGCTACACCTTC.

The chain combines TRBV7-9 with TRBJ2-7, with 16 nucleotides matching TRBD2. The germline V gene encodes CDR1 SEHNR and CDR2 FQNEAQ (reference sequence). The length of the CDR3 is 18 residues. Unmatched junction bases numbered 11, after V lost 5 bases and J lost 4 bases. CDR3 amino acids: CASSPGTSGGAKVYEQYF. In DNA form, the CDR3 reads TGTGCCAGCAGCCCCGGGACTAGCGGGGGGGCTAAGGTTTACGAGCAGTACTTC.

This clone was seen only once. The CDR3 reads CASSQVGGFSDTQYF. CDR3 sequence (DNA): TGCGCCAGCAGCCAGGTCGGGGGGTTCTCAGATACGCAGTATTTT. V gene TRBV5-1 combines with J gene TRBJ2-3; 7 bases fit TRBD2. The germline gives CDR1 SGHRS, CDR2 YFSETQ. There are 15 residues in the CDR3. V shed 4 bases and J 4 bases; nucleotides not matched to a gene: 9.

In its sample, this clone was seen a few times. The chain is built from TRBV7-2 and TRBJ2-2, with D possibly being TRBD2 (6 bases). CDR1 and CDR2 (germline): SGHTA, FQGNSA. The V and J ends lost 5 bases and 7 bases respectively, with 23 bases between them. The CDR3 runs to 17 residues. The CDR3 spells CASSPDALAGFVGELFF. CDR3 in DNA: TGTGCCAGCAGCCCCGACGCACTAGCAGGGTTCGTCGGGGAGCTGTTTTTT.

The chain links TRBV27 to TRBJ1-2, with D possibly TRBD1 on 6 matching bases. CDR1 MNHEY and CDR2 SMNVEV come from the germline V gene (reference sequence). The V end lost 6 bases, the J end lost 4 bases, and 12 bases lay between the germline ends. This CDR3 region has 13 residues. CDR3 in DNA: TGTGCCAGCAGCAAACAGGGTTTCTATGGCTACACCTTC. Translated: CASSKQGFYGYTF.

The rearrangement uses TRBV7-2 and TRBJ2-7; possibly TRBD1 for D (6 bases). This CDR3 spans 14 amino acids. Germline CDR1 reads SGHTA; CDR2 reads FQGNSA. Trimming left V 1 base short and J 6 bases short, with 13 bases between. CDR3 sequence reads: CASSLERRGVEQYF. CDR3 sequence (DNA): TGTGCCAGCAGCTTAGAGCGCAGGGGAGTCGAGCAGTACTTC.

The rearrangement links TRBV5-1 to TRBJ1-6, with D possibly TRBD1 on 5 matching bases. Per the germline V gene, CDR1 is SGHRS and CDR2 is YFSETQ. V was clipped by 3 bases and J by 7 bases, with 20 bases between them. The CDR3 consists of 17 residues. CDR3 sequence reads: CASSSLTPQGGNSPLHF. The CDR3 DNA is TGCGCCAGCAGCTCGCTCACTCCGCAGGGTGGGAATTCACCCCTCCACTTT.

This chain links TRBV19 with TRBJ1-2; D unresolved. V lost 0 bases, J lost 2 bases, and 13 bases lay in between. CDR1 LNHDA and CDR2 SQIVND come from the germline V gene (reference sequence). The CDR3 sequence is 16 residues long. The CDR3 here is CASSIDKARLNYGYTF. CDR3 coding DNA: TGTGCCAGTAGTATAGATAAGGCCAGACTCAACTATGGCTACACCTTC.

This clone was seen only a few times. Without the conserved terminal phenylalanine or tryptophan, this CDR3 likely stems from a read error. Because the CDR3's place on the DNA is in doubt, the DNA is left out and the CDR3 is given as listed by TCRdb. The chain combines TRBV27 with TRBJ2-6; the table's D gene call, TRBD1, was not cross checked with the DNA. Germline V gene sequence: CDR1 MNHEY, CDR2 SMNVEV (reference sequence). The length of the CDR3 is 11 amino acids, counting both ends. CDR3 loop: CASNLTQGPHV.

Only a few counts were recorded for this clone. The chain recombines TRBV6-1 with TRBJ1-3; the D is unclear. The CDR3 covers 14 residues. Germline CDR1 MNHNS, CDR2 SASEGT. The germline V and J ends were trimmed by 1 base and 2 bases, with 6 bases remaining between them. CDR3 nucleotides: TGTGCCAGCAGTGAAGGACTACCTGGAAACACCATATATTTT. This encodes CASSEGLPGNTIYF.

For this clone: Germline and junction disagree at one end, which may indicate a read error. This chain uses TRBV4-3 with TRBJ2-1; TRBD2 agrees at 9 bases. The CDR3 spans 15 residues. Germline values: CDR1 LGHNA, CDR2 YSLEER. CDR3 sequence: CASSQVPPAGGPPIF. CDR3 sequence (DNA): TGCGCCAGCAGCCAAGTTCCCCCAGCGGGGGGCCCACCAATCTTC.

V gene TRBV18 combines with J gene TRBJ2-3; 8 nucleotides match TRBD2. This CDR3 region has 12 residues. Trimming cost V 5 bases and J 5 bases; bases outside gene matches: 0. Germline V CDR1 and CDR2: KGHSH, LQKENI. CDR3 nucleotide sequence: TGTGCCAGCTCAGCGGGGGGAGATACGCAGTATTTT. As protein: CASSAGGDTQYF.

This clone appeared once. The chain joins TRBV19 to TRBJ1-3; D is unclear. The CDR3 spans 16 residues. V lost 2 bases and J lost 0, with 11 bases in between. The germline V gene encodes CDR1 LNHDA and CDR2 SQIVND (reference sequence). The CDR3 DNA reads TGTGCCAGTAGTATACTACAGTCGCCCTCTGGAAACACCATATATTTT. This gives the protein CASSILQSPSGNTIYF. Filled out from reference TRBV19 and TRBJ1-3, the complete variable domain reads DGGITQSPKYLFRKEGQNVTLSCEQNLNHDAMYWYRQDPGQGLRLIYYSQIVNDFQKGDIAEGYSVSREKKESFPLTVTSAQKNPTAFYLCASSILQSPSGNTIYFGEGSWLTVV.

This clone was seen more than once but under ten times. Germline and junction disagree at one end, which may indicate a read error. The CDR3 DNA follows: TGTTCCAGCAGCTTTTTTGGACTAGCGGGGTATACCTACAATGAGCAGTTCTTC. This codes for CSSSFFGLAGYTYNEQFF. V is TRBV7-9 and J is TRBJ2-1, with TRBD2 matching over 12 bases. Germline-derived CDR1 and CDR2 are SEHNR and FQNEAQ (reference sequence). The CDR3 totals 18 residues.